This T cell receptor beta chain stems from a study of T cell repertoires in cytomegalovirus infection. Study in general: Public signatures in TCR beta pointed to CMV infection and matching HLA type. Study-level findings and limits: The study identified carriers of CMV plus the relevant HLA from cumulative public TCR beta family frequency.

Germline V gene sequence: CDR1 MNHNS, CDR2 SASEGT. V was trimmed by 10 bases and J by 3 bases, leaving 23 bases between them. The CDR3 is 16 amino acids. This clonotype has ten or more counts. What it recognizes is unknown. Using its own MiXCR run on the reads, TCRdb lists one record per CDR3 protein. The sample records around 290,000 distinct CDR3 sequences, roughly 26% being singletons. This clonotype was obtained from a human donor in good health (CMV status not recorded). Some clones in this sample may be carry-over from other donors' samples. The source material was PBMCs. The chain recombines TRBV6-1 with TRBJ2-3; a weak D match, TRBD2 (5 bases). CDR3: CATLSDPRGSTDTQYF. The CDR3 coding sequence is TGTGCCACCCTATCCGACCCCCGAGGGTCTACAGATACGCAGTATTTT.